This record looks at one T cell receptor (beta chain) sequence and its context. The record originates from a study of blood T cell repertoires in COVID-19. Overall study context: Samples of COVID-19 (acute and convalescent) were obtained from the United States, Italy and Spain. Sources were T cells, B-cell-depleted T cells, or PBMCs; the material itself was cDNA or gDNA.

Authors' methods: Estimates of nucleated cell counts were drawn from the amplification of reference gene primers. Clones were read by immunoSEQ multiplex PCR, and TCRdb kept only the in-frame ones, dropping some. V and J calls plus clone size are reproduced from that table; the DNA served to infer D and trimming. The profile shows over 45,000 clones, roughly 80% of them singletons. The germline V gene has CDR1 SGHTA and CDR2 FQGNSA. The V end lost 2 bases, the J end lost 5 bases, and 15 bases lay between the germline ends. The CDR3 extends over 15 amino acids. The chain is built from TRBV7-2 and TRBJ1-2; a weak D match, TRBD1 (5 bases). Sequencing was performed on peripheral blood. This clonotype originated in a human donor in a cohort sampled during active COVID-19. The CDR3, as DNA: TGTGCCAGCAGCTTATCCTCCGGGACTGCTTATGGCTACACCTTC. It encodes CASSLSSGTAYGYTF. The full variable domain, with the rest looked up from reference TRBV7-2 and TRBJ1-2, is GAGVSQSPSNKVTEKGKDVELRCDPISGHTALYWYRQSLGQGLEFLIYFQGNSAPDKSGLPSDRFSAERTGGSVSTLTIQRTQQEDSAVYLCASSLSSGTAYGYTFGSGTRLTVV.